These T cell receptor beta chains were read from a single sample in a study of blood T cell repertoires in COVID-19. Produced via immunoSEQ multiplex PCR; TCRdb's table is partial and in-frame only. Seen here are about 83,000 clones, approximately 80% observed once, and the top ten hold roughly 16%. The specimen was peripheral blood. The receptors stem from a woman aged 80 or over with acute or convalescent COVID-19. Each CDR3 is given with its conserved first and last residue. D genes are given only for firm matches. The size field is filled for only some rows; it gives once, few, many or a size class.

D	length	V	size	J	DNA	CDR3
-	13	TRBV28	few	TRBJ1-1	TGTGCCAGCACCCCCCCACAGAACACTGAAGCTTTCTTT	CASTPPQNTEAFF
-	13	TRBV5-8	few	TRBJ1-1	TGTGCCAGCAGCTCTGGAGGTAATCCTGAAGCTTTCTTT	CASSSGGNPEAFF
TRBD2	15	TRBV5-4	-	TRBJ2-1	TGTGCCAGCAGCGGGGGGCGGGGGGTAGGGAATGAGCAGTTCTTC	CASSGGRGVGNEQFF
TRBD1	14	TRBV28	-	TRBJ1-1	TGTGCCAGCAGTTTAAAGTTGATAGGGGGCCGGGCTTTCTTT	CASSLKLIGGRAFF
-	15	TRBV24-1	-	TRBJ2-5	TGTGCCACCAGTCAAGAAGGGGCAAGGGGAAGGACCCAGTACTTC	CATSQEGARGRTQYF
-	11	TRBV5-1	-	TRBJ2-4	TGCGCCAGCTCTGCCAAAAACATTCAGTACTTC	CASSAKNIQYF
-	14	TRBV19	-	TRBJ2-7	TGTGCCAGTAGTAAGGGAGCTAGCTCCTACGAGCAGTACTTC	CASSKGASSYEQYF
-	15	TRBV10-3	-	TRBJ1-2	TGTGCCATCAGCCTGACGACTACAGGGAACTATGGCTACACCTTC	CAISLTTTGNYGYTF
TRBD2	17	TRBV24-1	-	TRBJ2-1	TGTGCCACCAGTGATTTGGGGACTAGCGGGGTATACAATGAGCAGTTCTTC	CATSDLGTSGVYNEQFF
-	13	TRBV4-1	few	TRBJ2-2	TGCGCCAGCAGCCAAGAGGCCCGCGGGGAGCTGTTTTTT	CASSQEARGELFF
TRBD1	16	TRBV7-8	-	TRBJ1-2	TGTGCCAGCAGCTTTACAACCGGGACAGGAGTTAGCGGCTACACCTTC	CASSFTTGTGVSGYTF
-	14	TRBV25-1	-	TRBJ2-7	TGTGCCAGCAGTGATATCTCAGGGGCATGGGAGCAGTACTTC	CASSDISGAWEQYF
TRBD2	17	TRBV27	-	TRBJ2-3	TGTGCCAGCAGTCCAATGTTAGCGGGGGGGCGGACAGATACGCAGTATTTT	CASSPMLAGGRTDTQYF
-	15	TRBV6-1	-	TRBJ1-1	TGTGCCAGCAGTGAGAGACTTATAGGGAACACTGAAGCTTTCTTT	CASSERLIGNTEAFF
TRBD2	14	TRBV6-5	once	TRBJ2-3	TGTGCCAGCAGACCCCCGGGGGGGCCTGATACGCAGTATTTT	CASRPPGGPDTQYF
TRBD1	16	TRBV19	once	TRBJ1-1	TGTGCCAGTAGTATACCCCCCGGGACAGCGAACACTGAAGCTTTCTTT	CASSIPPGTANTEAFF
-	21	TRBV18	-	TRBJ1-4	TGTGCCAGCTCACGAGAGGACAGCTTAAAGACCGTCAGTAGACCCAATGAAAAACTGTTTTTT	CASSREDSLKTVSRPNEKLFF
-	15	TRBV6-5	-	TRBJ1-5	TGTGCCAGCAGTTCGCAGGGGCTTAGCAATCAGCCCCAGCATTTT	CASSSQGLSNQPQHF
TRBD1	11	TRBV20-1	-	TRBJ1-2	TGCAGTGCTGACCGGGACAGCCGCTACACCTTC	CSADRDSRYTF
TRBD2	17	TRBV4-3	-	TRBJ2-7	TGCGCCAGCAGCCAAGGAAGACTAGCGGGGGCCGCCTACGAGCAGTACTTC	CASSQGRLAGAAYEQYF
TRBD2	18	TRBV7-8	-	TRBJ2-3	TGTGCCAGCAGCCCGGGCGCGGGACTAGCGGGGGGCACAGATACGCAGTATTTT	CASSPGAGLAGGTDTQYF
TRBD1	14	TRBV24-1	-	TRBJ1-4	TGTGCCACCAGCCCTGGGACAGGGAGTGAAAAACTGTTTTTT	CATSPGTGSEKLFF
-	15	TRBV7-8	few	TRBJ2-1	TGTGCCAGCAGCTCATTTGGGGGGACGGGGAATGAGCAGTTCTTC	CASSSFGGTGNEQFF
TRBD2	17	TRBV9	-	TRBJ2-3	TGTGCCAGCAGCGTAGAGGCTAGCGGGGGAGATACAGATACGCAGTATTTT	CASSVEASGGDTDTQYF
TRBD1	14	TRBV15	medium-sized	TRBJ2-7	TGTGCCACCAGCACCGGGACAGGGATTTACGAGCAGTACTTC	CATSTGTGIYEQYF